Included here is one T cell receptor (beta chain) sequence, with context. Its target is not known. This sample was included in a study of T cell responses to AZD1222 COVID-19 vaccine. Study results and caveats: Repertoire sampling happened only post peak T cell response. Increased Spike-specific TCR breadth and depth were observed after two AZD1222 doses.

Here immunoSEQ multiplex PCR was the method, and the copy in TCRdb shows in-frame clones only, minus some. The sample carries roughly 150,000 clones, roughly nine tenths recorded once. V was shortened by 0 bases and J by 7 bases, with 10 bases between the two germline ends. CDR3 length equals 15 residues. CDR1 KGHSH and CDR2 LQKENI come from the germline V gene. This TCR derives from an adult in good health. The source material was peripheral blood, sampled on day 0 of AZD1222 vaccination. The chain combines TRBV18 with TRBJ1-6; D ambiguous. CDR3: CASSPPRVGNSPLHF. In nucleotides, the CDR3 is TGTGCCAGCTCACCACCTCGCGTGGGCAATTCACCCCTCCACTTT.